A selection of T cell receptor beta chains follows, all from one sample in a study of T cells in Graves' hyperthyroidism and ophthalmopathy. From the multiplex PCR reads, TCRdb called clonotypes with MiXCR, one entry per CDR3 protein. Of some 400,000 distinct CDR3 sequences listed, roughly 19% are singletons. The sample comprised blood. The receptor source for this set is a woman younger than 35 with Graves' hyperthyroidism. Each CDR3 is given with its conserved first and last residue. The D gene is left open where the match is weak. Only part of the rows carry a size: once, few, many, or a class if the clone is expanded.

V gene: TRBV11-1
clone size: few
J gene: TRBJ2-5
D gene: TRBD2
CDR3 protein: CASGLSGGAVKTQYF
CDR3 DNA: TGTGCCAGCGGACTTAGCGGGGGGGCTGTGAAGACCCAGTACTTC

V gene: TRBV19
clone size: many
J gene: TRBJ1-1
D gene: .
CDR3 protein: CASAGTHNTEAFF
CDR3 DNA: TGTGCCAGTGCCGGGACCCATAACACTGAAGCTTTCTTT

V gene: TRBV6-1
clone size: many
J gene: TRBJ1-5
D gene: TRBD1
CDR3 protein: CASMGQSNQPQHF
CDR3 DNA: TGTGCCAGCATGGGACAGAGCAATCAGCCCCAGCATTTT

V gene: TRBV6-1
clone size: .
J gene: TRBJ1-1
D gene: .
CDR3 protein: CASSPQGPEAFF
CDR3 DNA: TGTGCCAGCAGTCCTCAGGGCCCTGAAGCTTTCTTT

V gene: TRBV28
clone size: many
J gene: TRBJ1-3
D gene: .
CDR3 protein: CASSYTETVTGNTIYF
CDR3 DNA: TGTGCCAGCAGTTATACTGAGACAGTAACTGGAAACACCATATATTTT

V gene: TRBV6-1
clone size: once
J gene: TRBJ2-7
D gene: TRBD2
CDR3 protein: CASSDGGFMGLYEQYF
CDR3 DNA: TGTGCCAGCAGTGACGGGGGGTTTATGGGGCTCTACGAGCAGTACTTC

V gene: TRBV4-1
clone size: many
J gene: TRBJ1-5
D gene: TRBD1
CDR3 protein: CASSRGQGSNQPQHF
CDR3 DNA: TGCGCCAGCAGCAGGGGACAGGGGAGCAATCAGCCCCAGCATTTT

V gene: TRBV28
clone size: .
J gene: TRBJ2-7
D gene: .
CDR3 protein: CASRSGTRSHYEQYF
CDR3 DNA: TGTGCCAGCAGGTCCGGGACTCGCAGTCATTACGAGCAGTACTTC

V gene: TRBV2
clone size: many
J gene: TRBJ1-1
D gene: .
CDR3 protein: CASSQTNTEAFF
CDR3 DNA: TGTGCCAGCAGTCAGACGAACACTGAAGCTTTCTTT

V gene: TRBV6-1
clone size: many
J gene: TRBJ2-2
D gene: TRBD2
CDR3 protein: CASSTLPGGPGELFF
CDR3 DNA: TGTGCCAGCAGCACCCTTCCGGGGGGGCCCGGGGAGCTGTTTTTT

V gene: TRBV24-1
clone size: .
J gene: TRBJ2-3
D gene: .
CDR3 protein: CATSDGGGYPDTQYF
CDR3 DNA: TGTGCCACCAGTGATGGAGGGGGGTACCCAGATACGCAGTATTTT

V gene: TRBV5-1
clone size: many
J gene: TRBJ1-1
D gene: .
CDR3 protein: CASSRAPNTEAFF
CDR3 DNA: TGCGCCAGCAGCCGCGCCCCGAACACTGAAGCTTTCTTT

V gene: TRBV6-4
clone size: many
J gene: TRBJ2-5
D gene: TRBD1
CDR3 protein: CASSPPFGTGGLGETQYF
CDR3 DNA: TGTGCCAGCAGTCCGCCTTTTGGGACAGGGGGCTTGGGAGAGACCCAGTACTTC

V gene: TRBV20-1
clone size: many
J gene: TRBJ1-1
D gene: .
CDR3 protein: CSATSGTEAFF
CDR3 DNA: TGCAGTGCTACCTCGGGAACTGAAGCTTTCTTT

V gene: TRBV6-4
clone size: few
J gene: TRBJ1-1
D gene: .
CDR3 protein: CANTLLDSGTEAFF
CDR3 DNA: TGTGCCAATACGTTACTGGACAGCGGCACTGAAGCTTTCTTT

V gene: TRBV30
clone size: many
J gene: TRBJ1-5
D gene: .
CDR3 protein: CAWKQGTSNQPQHF
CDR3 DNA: TGTGCCTGGAAACAGGGTACTAGCAATCAGCCCCAGCATTTT

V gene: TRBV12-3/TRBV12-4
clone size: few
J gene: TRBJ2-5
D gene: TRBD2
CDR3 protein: CASSLGLAGGFQETQYF
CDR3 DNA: TGTGCCAGCAGTTTGGGACTAGCGGGGGGATTCCAAGAGACCCAGTACTTC

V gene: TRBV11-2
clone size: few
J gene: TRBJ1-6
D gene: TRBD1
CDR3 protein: CASERAGGTNSPLHF
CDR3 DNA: TGTGCCTCGGAACGGGCAGGGGGTACCAATTCACCCCTCCACTTT

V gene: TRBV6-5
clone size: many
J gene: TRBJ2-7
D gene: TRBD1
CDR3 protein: CASGPGQGAEEQYF
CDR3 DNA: TGTGCCAGCGGACCGGGACAGGGGGCCGAGGAGCAGTACTTC

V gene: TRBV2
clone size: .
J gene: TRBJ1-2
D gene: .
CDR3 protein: CASTGGYTF
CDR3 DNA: TGTGCCAGCACTGGGGGCTACACCTTC

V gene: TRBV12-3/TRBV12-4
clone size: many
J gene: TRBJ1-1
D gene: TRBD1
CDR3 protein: CASSRGQGARPRTEAFF
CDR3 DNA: TGTGCCAGCAGCCGGGGACAGGGGGCGCGTCCCCGCACTGAAGCTTTCTTT

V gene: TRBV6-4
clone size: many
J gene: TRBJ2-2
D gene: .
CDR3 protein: CASSSDFSPGELFF
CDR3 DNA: TGTGCCAGCAGTTCGGATTTCAGCCCCGGGGAGCTGTTTTTT

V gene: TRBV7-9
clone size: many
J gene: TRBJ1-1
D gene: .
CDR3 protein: CASSPSGTDKAFF
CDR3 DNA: TGTGCCAGCAGCCCCTCCGGGACGGACAAAGCTTTCTTT

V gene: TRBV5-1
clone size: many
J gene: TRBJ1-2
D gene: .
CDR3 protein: CASSLEARGSPKGYTF
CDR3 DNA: TGCGCCAGCAGCTTGGAAGCCAGGGGATCTCCGAAGGGCTACACCTTC

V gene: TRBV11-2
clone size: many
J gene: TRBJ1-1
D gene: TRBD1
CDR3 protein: CASAPQLRGRGSEAFF
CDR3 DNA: TGTGCCAGCGCCCCACAATTAAGGGGGCGGGGGTCCGAAGCTTTCTTT

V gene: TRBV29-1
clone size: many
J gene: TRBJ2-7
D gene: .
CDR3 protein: CSVEDQGSAEQYF
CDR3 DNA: TGCAGCGTTGAAGACCAGGGGTCGGCCGAGCAGTACTTC

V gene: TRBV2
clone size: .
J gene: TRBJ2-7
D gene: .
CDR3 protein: CASSGGRANYYEQYF
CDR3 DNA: TGTGCCAGCAGTGGGGGTAGGGCCAACTACTACGAGCAGTACTTC

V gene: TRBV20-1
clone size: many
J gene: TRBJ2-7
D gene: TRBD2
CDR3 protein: CSATLTGGGFHEQYF
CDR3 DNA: TGCAGTGCAACCCTTACGGGGGGAGGGTTCCACGAGCAGTACTTC

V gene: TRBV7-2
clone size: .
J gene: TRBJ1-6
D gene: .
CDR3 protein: CASSLGGRTNSPLHF
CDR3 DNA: TGTGCCAGCAGCTTAGGCGGCAGGACCAATTCACCCCTCCACTTT

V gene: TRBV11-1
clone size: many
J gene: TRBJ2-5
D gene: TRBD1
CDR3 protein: CASSYTTGWIQYF
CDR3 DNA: TGTGCCAGCAGCTACACGACAGGGTGGATCCAGTACTTC

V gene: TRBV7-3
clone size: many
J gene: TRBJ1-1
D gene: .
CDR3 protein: CASSLMGGTVNTEAFF
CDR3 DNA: TGTGCCAGCAGCTTAATGGGCGGGACGGTGAACACTGAAGCTTTCTTT

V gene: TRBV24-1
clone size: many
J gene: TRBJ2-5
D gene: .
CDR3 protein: CATSDPIGETQYF
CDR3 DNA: TGTGCCACCAGTGATCCGATCGGAGAGACCCAGTACTTC

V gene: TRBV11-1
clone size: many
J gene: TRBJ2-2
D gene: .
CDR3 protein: CASSLAIFGDTGELFF
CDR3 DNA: TGTGCCAGCAGCTTAGCGATCTTCGGGGACACCGGGGAGCTGTTTTTT

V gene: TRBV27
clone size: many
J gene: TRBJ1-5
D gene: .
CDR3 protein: CASSLSWDGQPQHF
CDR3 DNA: TGTGCCAGCAGTTTATCGTGGGATGGTCAGCCCCAGCATTTT

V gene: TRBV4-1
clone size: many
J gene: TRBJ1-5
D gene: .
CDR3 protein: CASEPTYSSNQPQHF
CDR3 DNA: TGCGCCAGCGAGCCAACATACAGTTCGAATCAGCCCCAGCATTTT

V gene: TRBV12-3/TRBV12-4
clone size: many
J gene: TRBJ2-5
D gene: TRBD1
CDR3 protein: CASSLTGPQETQYF
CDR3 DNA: TGTGCCAGCAGTCTGACAGGGCCCCAAGAGACCCAGTACTTC

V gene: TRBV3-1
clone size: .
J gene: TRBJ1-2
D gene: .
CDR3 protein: CASSRAGTGYTF
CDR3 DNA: TGTGCCAGCAGCCGGGCGGGGACTGGCTACACCTTC

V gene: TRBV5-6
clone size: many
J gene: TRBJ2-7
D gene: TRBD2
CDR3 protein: CASSSEVAGTIYEQYF
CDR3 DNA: TGTGCCAGCAGCTCGGAGGTAGCGGGGACCATCTACGAGCAGTACTTC

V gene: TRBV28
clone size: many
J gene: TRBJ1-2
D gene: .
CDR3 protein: CASSTHGYGYTF
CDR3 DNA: TGTGCCAGCAGTACGCACGGCTATGGCTACACCTTC

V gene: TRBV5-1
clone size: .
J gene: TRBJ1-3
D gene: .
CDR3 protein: CASSHGVSGNTIYF
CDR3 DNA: TGCGCCAGCAGCCACGGGGTCTCTGGAAACACCATATATTTT

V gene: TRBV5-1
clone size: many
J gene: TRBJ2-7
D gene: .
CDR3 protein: CASSLVVGREQYF
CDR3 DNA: TGCGCCAGCAGCTTGGTTGTGGGGAGAGAGCAGTACTTC

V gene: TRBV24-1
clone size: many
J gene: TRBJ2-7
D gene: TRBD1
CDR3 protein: CATSDATGVSYEQYF
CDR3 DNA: TGTGCCACCAGTGATGCGACAGGGGTTAGCTACGAGCAGTACTTC

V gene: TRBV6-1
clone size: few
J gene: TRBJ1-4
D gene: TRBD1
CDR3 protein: CASSDRGQDEKLFF
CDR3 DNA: TGTGCCAGCAGTGATAGGGGACAGGATGAAAAACTGTTTTTT

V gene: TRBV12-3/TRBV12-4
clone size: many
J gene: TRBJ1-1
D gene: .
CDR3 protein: CASSFSAGNTEAFF
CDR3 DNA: TGTGCCAGCAGTTTCTCAGCCGGGAACACTGAAGCTTTCTTT

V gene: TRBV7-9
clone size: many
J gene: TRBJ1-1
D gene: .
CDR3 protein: CASRLQNTEAFF
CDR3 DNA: TGTGCCAGCAGATTGCAGAACACTGAAGCTTTCTTT

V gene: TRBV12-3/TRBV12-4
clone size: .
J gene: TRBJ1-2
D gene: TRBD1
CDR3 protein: CASSLRTGGAGYTF
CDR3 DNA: TGTGCCAGCAGTTTGCGGACAGGGGGCGCCGGCTACACCTTC

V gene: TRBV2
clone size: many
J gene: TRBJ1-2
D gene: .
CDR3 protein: CASRGARLNYGYTF
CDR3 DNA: TGTGCCAGCAGAGGGGCCAGGCTGAACTATGGCTACACCTTC

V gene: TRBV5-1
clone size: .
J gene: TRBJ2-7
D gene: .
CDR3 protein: CASSFQGLHEQYF
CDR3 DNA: TGCGCCAGCAGCTTCCAGGGGTTACACGAGCAGTACTTC

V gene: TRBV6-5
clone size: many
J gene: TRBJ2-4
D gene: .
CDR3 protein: CASSYSVLGAYIQYF
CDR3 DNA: TGTGCCAGCAGTTACTCGGTCCTTGGGGCATACATTCAGTACTTC

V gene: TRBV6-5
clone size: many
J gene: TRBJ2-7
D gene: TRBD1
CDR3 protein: CASSYSTGLGEQYF
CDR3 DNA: TGTGCCAGCAGTTACTCGACAGGGCTCGGCGAGCAGTACTTC

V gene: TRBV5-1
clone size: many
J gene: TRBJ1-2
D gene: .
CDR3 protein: CASSQQPGDYGYTF
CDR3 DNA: TGCGCCAGCAGCCAACAGCCAGGGGACTATGGCTACACCTTC

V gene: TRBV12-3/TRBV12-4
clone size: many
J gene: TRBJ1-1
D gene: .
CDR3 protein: CASSLRGNTEAFF
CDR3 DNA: TGTGCCAGCAGTTTGCGTGGGAACACTGAAGCTTTCTTT

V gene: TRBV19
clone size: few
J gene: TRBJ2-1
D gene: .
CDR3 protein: CASSIDVSSYSEQFF
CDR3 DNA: TGTGCCAGTAGTATAGATGTGAGCTCCTACAGTGAGCAGTTCTTC

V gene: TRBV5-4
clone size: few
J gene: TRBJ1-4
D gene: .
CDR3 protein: CASSFLLGGRGDEKLFF
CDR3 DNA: TGTGCCAGCAGCTTCCTCCTCGGGGGCAGGGGTGATGAAAAACTGTTTTTT

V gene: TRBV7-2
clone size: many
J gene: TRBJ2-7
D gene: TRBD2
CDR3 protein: CASSMTSGSSYEQYF
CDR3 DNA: TGTGCCAGCAGCATGACTAGCGGGAGTTCCTACGAGCAGTACTTC

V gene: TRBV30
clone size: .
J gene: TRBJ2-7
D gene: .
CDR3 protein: CAWSVSTGGYEQYF
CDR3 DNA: TGTGCCTGGAGTGTCAGCACCGGGGGCTACGAGCAGTACTTC

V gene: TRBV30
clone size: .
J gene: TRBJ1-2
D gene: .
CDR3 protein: CAWSVGAGGYTF
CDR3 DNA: TGTGCCTGGAGTGTAGGGGCTGGGGGCTACACCTTC